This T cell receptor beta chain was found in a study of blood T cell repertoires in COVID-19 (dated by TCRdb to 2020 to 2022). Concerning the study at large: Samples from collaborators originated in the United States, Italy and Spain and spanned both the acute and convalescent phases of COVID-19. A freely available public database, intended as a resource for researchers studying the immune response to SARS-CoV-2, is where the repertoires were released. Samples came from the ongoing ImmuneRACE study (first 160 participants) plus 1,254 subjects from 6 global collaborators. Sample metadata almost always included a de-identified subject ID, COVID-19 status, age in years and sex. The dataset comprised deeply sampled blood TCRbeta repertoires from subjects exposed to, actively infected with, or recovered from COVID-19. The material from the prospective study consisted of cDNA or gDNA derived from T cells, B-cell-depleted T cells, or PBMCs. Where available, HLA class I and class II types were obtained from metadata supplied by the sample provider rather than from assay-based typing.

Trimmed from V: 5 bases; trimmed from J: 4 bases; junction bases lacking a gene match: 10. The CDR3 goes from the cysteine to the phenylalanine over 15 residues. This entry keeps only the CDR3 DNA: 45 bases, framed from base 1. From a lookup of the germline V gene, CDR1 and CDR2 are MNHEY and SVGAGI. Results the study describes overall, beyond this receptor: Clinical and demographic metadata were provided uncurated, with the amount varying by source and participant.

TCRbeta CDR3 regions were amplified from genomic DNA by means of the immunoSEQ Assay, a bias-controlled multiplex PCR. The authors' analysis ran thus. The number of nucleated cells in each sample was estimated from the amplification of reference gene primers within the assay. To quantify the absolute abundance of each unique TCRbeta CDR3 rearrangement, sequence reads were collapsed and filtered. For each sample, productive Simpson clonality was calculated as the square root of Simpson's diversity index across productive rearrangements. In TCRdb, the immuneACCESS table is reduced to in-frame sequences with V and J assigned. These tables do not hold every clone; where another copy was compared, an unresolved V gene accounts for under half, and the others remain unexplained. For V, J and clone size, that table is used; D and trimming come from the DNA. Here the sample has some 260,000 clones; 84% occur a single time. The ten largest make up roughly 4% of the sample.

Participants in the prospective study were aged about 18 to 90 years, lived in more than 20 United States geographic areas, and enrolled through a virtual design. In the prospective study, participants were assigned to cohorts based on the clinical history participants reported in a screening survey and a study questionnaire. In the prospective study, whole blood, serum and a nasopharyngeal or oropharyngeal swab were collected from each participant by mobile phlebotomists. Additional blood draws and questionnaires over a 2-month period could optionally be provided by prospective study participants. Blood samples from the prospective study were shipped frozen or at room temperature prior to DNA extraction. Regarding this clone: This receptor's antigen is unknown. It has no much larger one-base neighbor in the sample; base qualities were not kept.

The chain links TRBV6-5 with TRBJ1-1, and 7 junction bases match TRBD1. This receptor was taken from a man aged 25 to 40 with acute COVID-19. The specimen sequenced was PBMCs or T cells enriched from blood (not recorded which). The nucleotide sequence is TGTGCCAGCAGTCCCCGACAGGGTACTGGCACTGAAGCTTTCTTT. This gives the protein CASSPRQGTGTEAFF.